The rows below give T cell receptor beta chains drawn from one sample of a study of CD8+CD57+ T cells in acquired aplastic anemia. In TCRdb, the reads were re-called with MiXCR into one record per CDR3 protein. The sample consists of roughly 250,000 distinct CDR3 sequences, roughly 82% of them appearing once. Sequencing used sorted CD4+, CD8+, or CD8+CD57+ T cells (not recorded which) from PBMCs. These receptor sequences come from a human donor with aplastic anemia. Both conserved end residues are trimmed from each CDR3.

ASTQTGYGYT,TRBV19,10
ASSPGQGNYEQY,TRBV6-1,12
ASSTGQVGTDTQQF,TRBV7-9,14
ASSFHGSYIDEQF,TRBV7-9,13
ASGLVGGVLF,TRBV7-9,10
ASSEWWTGNTGLT,TRBV9,13
ASSHEGQGYGYT,TRBV4-2,12
ASSLSAETQY,TRBV7-3,10
ASSLAGLGERPSF,TRBV7-3,13
ASSSLGNEQF,TRBV13,10
ASSGQGKAGSAK,TRBV7-9,12
ASSEDRGYGANVLT,TRBV5-5,14
ASSQRSDDGYT,TRBV5-1,11
ASSLPDRGIWEKLF,TRBV2,14
ASSLSSYRNTEAF,TRBV11-1,13
ASRRMSRGGSDEQF,TRBV5-6,14
SVRPPNNEHTEAF,TRBV20-1,13
ASSVGLSDGSTEY,TRBV2,13
ASRESGEQGESF,TRBV2,12
ASSEGRASEAF,TRBV7-9,11
ASSHNTEAF,TRBV7-2,9
AGRLDLTAQY,TRBV11-3,10
AGSLLAGGTDTQY,TRBV7-9,13
ASSPWWTDGYDEQF,TRBV7-9,14
ASSFRRLAYEQY,TRBV7-9,12
ATSAGTTSTQY,TRBV24-1,11
ASSLALSDRGQNEQF,TRBV6-1,15
ASSTSGRAYEQY,TRBV25-1,12
ASKGSLRAYNSPLH,TRBV11-1,14
SVVGVSSYEQY,TRBV29-1,11
ASSLWGSGANVH,TRBV9,12
ASSLARAADTQDF,TRBV7-8,13
ASSGGGPTGGQVTEAF,TRBV9,16
ASSPGGTTYEQY,TRBV13,12
ASSLGSGAGGAEETQY,TRBV7-9,16
ATSFSSEKKTQY,TRBV5-1,12
ASSVWWTDNIGGYT,TRBV9,14
SVEDYGYT,TRBV29-1,8
ASSFSLQTEAF,TRBV11-3,11
ASSYSRTEHNSPLH,TRBV6-5,14
ASSRDSDGETQY,TRBV7-9,12
SASSQAGRTYEQY,TRBV20-1,13